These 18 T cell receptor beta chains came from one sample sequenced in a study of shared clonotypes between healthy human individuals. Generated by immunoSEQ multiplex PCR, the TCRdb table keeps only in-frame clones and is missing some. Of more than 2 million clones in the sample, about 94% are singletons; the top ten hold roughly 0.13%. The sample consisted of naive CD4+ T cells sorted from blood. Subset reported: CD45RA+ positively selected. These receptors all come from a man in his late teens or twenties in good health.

DNA for the CDR3: TGCGCCAGCAGCCCTGGACTGCCGCGAGATACGCAGTATTTT. Residues: CASSPGLPRDTQYF. This chain joins TRBV5-1 and TRBJ2-3; D is possibly TRBD2 (5 bases). The CDR3 contains 14 residues. Trimming left V 4 bases short and J 5 bases short, with 14 bases between. CDR1 and CDR2 (germline): SGHRS, YFSETQ.

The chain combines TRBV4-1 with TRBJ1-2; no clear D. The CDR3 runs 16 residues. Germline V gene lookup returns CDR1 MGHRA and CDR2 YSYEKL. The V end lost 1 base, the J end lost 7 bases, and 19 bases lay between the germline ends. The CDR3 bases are TGCGCCAGCAGCCAAGCGGAGGGCTATTCGGATATTGGCTACACCTTC. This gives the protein CASSQAEGYSDIGYTF.

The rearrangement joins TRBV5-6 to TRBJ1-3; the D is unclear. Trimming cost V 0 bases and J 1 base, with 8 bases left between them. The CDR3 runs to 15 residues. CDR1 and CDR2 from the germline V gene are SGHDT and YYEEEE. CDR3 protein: CASSLVRVSGNTIYF. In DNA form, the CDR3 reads TGTGCCAGCAGCTTGGTTAGGGTTTCTGGAAACACCATATATTTT. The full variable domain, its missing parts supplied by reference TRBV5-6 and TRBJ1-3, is DAGVTQSPTHLIKTRGQQVTLRCSPKSGHDTVSWYQQALGQGPQFIFQYYEEEERQRGNFPDRFSGHQFPNYSSELNVNALLLGDSALYLCASSLVRVSGNTIYFGEGSWLTVV.

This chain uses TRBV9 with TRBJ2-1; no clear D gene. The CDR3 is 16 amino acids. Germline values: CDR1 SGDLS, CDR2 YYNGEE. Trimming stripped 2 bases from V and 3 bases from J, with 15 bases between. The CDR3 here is CASSVLPAASYNEQFF. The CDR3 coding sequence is TGTGCCAGCAGCGTCCTCCCCGCGGCTAGCTACAATGAGCAGTTCTTC.

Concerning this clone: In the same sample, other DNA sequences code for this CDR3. The CDR3 DNA reads TGCAGCGTGGGGGGCCGCTCCTACAATGAGCAGTTCTTC. Its protein is CSVGGRSYNEQFF. V is TRBV29-1 and J is TRBJ2-1, with D tentatively TRBD1 or TRBD2 (6 bases each). CDR1 and CDR2 from the germline V gene are SQVTM and ANQGSEA. The germline V and J ends were trimmed by 6 bases and 0 bases, with 9 bases remaining between them. The CDR3 is 13 amino acids.

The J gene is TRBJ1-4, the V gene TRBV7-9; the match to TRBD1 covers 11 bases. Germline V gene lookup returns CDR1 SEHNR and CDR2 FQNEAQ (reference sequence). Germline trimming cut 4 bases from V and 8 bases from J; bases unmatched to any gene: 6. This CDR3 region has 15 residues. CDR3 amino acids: CASSSSGTGGEKLFF. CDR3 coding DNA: TGTGCCAGCAGCTCCTCCGGGACAGGGGGGGAAAAACTGTTTTTT.

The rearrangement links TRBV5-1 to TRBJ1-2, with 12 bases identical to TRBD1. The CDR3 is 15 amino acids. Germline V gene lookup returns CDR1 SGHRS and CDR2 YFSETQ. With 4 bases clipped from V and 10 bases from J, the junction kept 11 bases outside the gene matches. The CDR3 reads CASSTNLGQGAVYTF. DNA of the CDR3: TGCGCCAGCAGCACCAACCTGGGACAGGGGGCCGTCTACACCTTC.

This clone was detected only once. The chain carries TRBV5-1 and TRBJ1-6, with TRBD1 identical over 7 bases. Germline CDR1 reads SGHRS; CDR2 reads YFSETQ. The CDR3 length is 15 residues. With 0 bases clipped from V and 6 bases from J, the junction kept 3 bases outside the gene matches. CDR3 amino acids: CASSLEGAPNSPLHF. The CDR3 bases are TGCGCCAGCAGCTTGGAGGGGGCCCCTAATTCACCCCTCCACTTT.

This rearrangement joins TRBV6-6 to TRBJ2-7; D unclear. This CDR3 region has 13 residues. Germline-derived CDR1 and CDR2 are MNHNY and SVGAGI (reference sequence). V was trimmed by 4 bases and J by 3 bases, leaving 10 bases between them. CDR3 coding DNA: TGTGCCAGCAGTTTGTCTGGGGTCTACGAGCAGTACTTC. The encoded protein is CASSLSGVYEQYF.

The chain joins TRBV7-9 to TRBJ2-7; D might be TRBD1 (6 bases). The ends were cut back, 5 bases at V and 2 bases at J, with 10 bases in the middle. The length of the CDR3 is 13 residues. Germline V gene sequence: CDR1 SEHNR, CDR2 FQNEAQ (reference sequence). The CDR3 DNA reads TGTGCCAGCAGCCCGGACAGTCCCTACGAGCAGTACTTC. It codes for CASSPDSPYEQYF.

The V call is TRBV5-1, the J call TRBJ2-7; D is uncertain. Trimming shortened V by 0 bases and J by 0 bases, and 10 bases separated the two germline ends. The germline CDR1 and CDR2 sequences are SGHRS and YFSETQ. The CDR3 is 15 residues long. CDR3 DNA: TGCGCCAGCAGCTTGGAGGGCCTAAGCTCCTACGAGCAGTACTTC. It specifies CASSLEGLSSYEQYF.

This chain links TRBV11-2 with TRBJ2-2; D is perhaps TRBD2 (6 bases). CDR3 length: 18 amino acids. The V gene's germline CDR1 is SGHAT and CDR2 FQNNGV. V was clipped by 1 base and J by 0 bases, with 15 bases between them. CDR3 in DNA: TGTGCCAGCAGCTTAGGGCCCCCAAGCGGGCCGAACACCGGGGAGCTGTTTTTT. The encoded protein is CASSLGPPSGPNTGELFF.

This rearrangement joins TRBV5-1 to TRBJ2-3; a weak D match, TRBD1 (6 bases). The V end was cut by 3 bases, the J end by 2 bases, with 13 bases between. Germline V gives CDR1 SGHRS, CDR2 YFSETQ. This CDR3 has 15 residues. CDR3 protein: CASSWGRGDTDTQYF. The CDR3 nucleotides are TGCGCCAGCAGCTGGGGCAGGGGAGACACAGATACGCAGTATTTT.

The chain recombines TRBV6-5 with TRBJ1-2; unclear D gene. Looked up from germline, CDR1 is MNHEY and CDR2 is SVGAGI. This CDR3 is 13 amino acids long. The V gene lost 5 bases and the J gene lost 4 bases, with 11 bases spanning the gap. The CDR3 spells CASSVAGVYGYTF. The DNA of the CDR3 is TGTGCCAGCAGTGTTGCAGGAGTCTATGGCTACACCTTC.

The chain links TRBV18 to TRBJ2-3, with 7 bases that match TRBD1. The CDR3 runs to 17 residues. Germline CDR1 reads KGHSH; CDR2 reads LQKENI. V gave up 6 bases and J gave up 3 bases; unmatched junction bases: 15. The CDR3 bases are TGTGCCAGCTCCGCCTTCTCAAGACAGGGCAATACAGATACGCAGTATTTT. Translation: CASSAFSRQGNTDTQYF. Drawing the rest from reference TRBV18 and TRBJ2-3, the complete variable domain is NAGVMQNPRHLVRRRGQEARLRCSPMKGHSHVYWYRQLPEEGLKFMVYLQKENIIDESGMPKERFSAEFPKEGPSILRIQQVVRGDSAAYFCASSAFSRQGNTDTQYFGPGTRLTVL.

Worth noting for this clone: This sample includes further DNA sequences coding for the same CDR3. CDR3 DNA sequence: TGTGCCATCAGCCCCGGAACCCCCTACGAGCAGTACTTC. This codes for CAISPGTPYEQYF. This rearrangement joins TRBV10-3 to TRBJ2-7; D gene unclear. The V gene lost 6 bases and the J gene lost 2 bases, with 11 bases spanning the gap. CDR1 is ENHRY and CDR2 is SYGVKD in the germline V gene. This CDR3 comprises 13 residues.

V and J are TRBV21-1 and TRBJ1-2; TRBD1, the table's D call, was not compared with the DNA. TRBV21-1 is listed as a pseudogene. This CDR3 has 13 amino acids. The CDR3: CASRGQGAHGYTF. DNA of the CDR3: TGTGCCAGCCGAGGACAGGGGGCGCATGGCTACACCTTC.

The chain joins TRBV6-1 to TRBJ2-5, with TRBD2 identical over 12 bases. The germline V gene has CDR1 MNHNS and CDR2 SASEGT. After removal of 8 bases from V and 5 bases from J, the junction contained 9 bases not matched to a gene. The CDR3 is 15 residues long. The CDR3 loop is CASGSSGRGGETQYF. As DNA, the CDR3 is TGTGCCAGCGGTTCTAGCGGGAGGGGTGGTGAGACCCAGTACTTC.